This T cell receptor (beta chain) was sequenced during a study of blood T cell repertoires in COVID-19. In its sample, this clone was seen once. In germline, CDR1 is LGHDT, CDR2 YNNKEL (reference sequence). Trimming left V 3 bases short and J 8 bases short, with 16 bases between. This CDR3 contains 15 residues. TCRdb keeps only in-frame clones here, not all; method: immunoSEQ multiplex PCR. The table includes 190,000 or so clones, 85% to 90% detected once. The sequencing input was peripheral blood. The clonotype originates from a man aged 35 to 55 with active or convalescent COVID-19. The V call is TRBV3-1 (or the pseudogene TRBV3-2), the J call TRBJ1-4, with D possibly being TRBD1 (5 bases). Here the CDR3 DNA reads TGTGCCAGCAGCCAGGCGCTCGGGGGGGGAGAAAAACTGTTTTTT. The encoded protein is CASSQALGGGEKLFF.